This T cell receptor beta chain was identified during a study of control samples from healthy donors and cancer patients. Here immunoSEQ multiplex PCR was the method, and the copy in TCRdb shows in-frame clones only, minus some. The sample carries some 89,000 clones, 85% to 90% recorded once. The CDR3 spans 13 residues. V was cut by 2 bases and J by 4 bases, with 10 bases left in between. Germline CDR1 and CDR2: SGHRS and YFSETQ. This receptor was identified in a woman in her 40s in good health. The sequenced sample was blood. V usage is TRBV5-1 and J usage is TRBJ2-7; possible D gene TRBD2, 5 bases. This chain's CDR3 is CASSFLRGYEQYF. The CDR3 DNA sequence: TGCGCCAGCAGCTTCCTTCGGGGTTACGAGCAGTACTTC.